Shown below are 32 T cell receptor beta chains from a single sample sequenced in a study of tumor-infiltrating lymphocytes in primary liver carcinoma. Unsorted bulk tissue, about 17-34 mg of it, served as the source for co-extraction of RNA and DNA. The input was approximately 500 ng total RNA; TCR beta cDNA was made from it with a constant-region primer. The TCR beta library was amplified through three nested multiplex PCR rounds in a modified ARM-PCR procedure. The two initial PCR rounds, about 9 cycles each, used TRBV1-TRBV30 forward and C-beta reverse primers. One entry per CDR3 protein results from TCRdb running MiXCR on the multiplex PCR reads. This sample yields tens of thousands of distinct CDR3 sequences, of which about 71% are seen a single time; 30% to 40% belongs to the top ten. Sequencing was carried out using liver tumor tissue from sampling region 4. Subset specified: tumor region T4, right-lateral pole. The receptors were gathered from a man aged 40-55 years with primary liver carcinoma and hepatitis B virus infection.

The chain employs TRBV6-2 or TRBV6-3 and TRBJ1-2; D is undetermined. Germline V gene sequence: CDR1 MNHEY, CDR2 SVGEGT. This CDR3 contains 14 residues. With 6 bases removed from V and 2 bases from J, the gap between germline ends came to 13 bases. CDR3 region: CASSIGPMNYGYTF. The CDR3 DNA is TGTGCCAGCAGCATCGGACCAATGAACTATGGCTACACCTTC.

With respect to this clonotype: At one end, the junction sequence differs from germline, possibly due to a read error. The V and J genes are TRBV5-1 and TRBJ1-1; D call uncertain. The CDR3 has 13 amino acids. Germline assignment: CDR1 SGHRS and CDR2 YFSETQ. CDR3 in DNA: TGCGTCAGCAGCTTGTATGGGAACACTGAAGCTTTCTTT. It specifies CVSSLYGNTEAFF.

The J gene is TRBJ1-1, the V gene TRBV6-6; D ambiguous. Trimming took off 1 base at V and 4 bases at J, with 4 bases between the two ends. Germline V gives CDR1 MNHNY, CDR2 SVGAGI (reference sequence). The CDR3 spans 12 residues. In nucleotides, the CDR3 is TGTGCCAGCAGTTACTTGGGCACTGAAGCTTTCTTT. Amino acids: CASSYLGTEAFF.

As to this clonotype: Compared with germline, one end of the junction differs, possibly owing to a read error. The chain carries TRBV11-2 and TRBJ2-7, with no clear D. With the DNA end fitting TRBJ2-1 better, the J assignment may be wrong. CDR1 is SGHAT and CDR2 is FQNNGV in the germline V gene. The length of the CDR3 is 13 residues. The CDR3: CASSFDGSYEQFF. CDR3 in DNA: TGTGCCAGTAGCTTTGATGGTTCCTACGAGCAGTTCTTC.

In the case of this clonotype: No conserved phenylalanine or tryptophan is present at the end of the CDR3, so a read error is the likely explanation. The chain is built from TRBV10-3 and TRBJ2-7; TRBD2 matches 11 bases. The CDR3 extends over 19 amino acids. Germline values: CDR1 ENHRY, CDR2 SYGVKD. The J segment lost 0 bases and the V segment lost 7 bases, leaving 17 bases of the junction unmatched. The CDR3 DNA sequence: TGTGCCATCACCAAACGATCGGCAGTAGCGGGAGGGTTCTCCTACGAGCAGTACTCC. This sequence encodes CAITKRSAVAGGFSYEQYS.

Points on this clonotype: Germline is not matched at one junction end, which may reflect a read error. V is TRBV7-8 and J is TRBJ1-2, with D unclear. Germline V CDR1 and CDR2: SGHVS, FQNEAQ. This CDR3 region has 15 residues. The CDR3 here is CASGLSSPLAIGYTF. The CDR3 nucleotides are TGTGCCAGCGGCTTAAGTTCCCCATTGGCCATTGGCTACACCTTC. Together with reference TRBV7-8 and TRBJ1-2, the CDR3 gives the full variable domain: GAGVSQSPRYKVAKRGQDVALRCDPISGHVSLFWYQQALGQGPEFLTYFQNEAQLDKSGLPSDRFFAERPEGSVSTLKIQRTQQEDSAVYLCASGLSSPLAIGYTFGSGTRLTVV.

As to this clonotype: A clone one base away is much larger, so this may be a read error. CDR3 bases: TGCGCCAGCAACATGCAGGGGGCGGGGGAGCAGTTCTTC. Translation: CASNMQGAGEQFF. J is TRBJ2-1 and V is TRBV5-1, with 8 bases identical to TRBD1. The junction had 9 bases not matched to a gene; V was cut back by 6 bases and J by 10 bases. The CDR3 is 13 amino acids. Germline CDR1 and CDR2: SGHRS and YFSETQ.

The rearrangement uses TRBV6-2 or TRBV6-3 and TRBJ2-7; 7 bases line up with TRBD2. Unmatched junction bases numbered 7, after V lost 8 bases and J lost 3 bases. The CDR3 is made up of 13 amino acids. From germline, CDR1 is MNHEY and CDR2 SVGEGT. The CDR3 DNA reads as TGTGCCAGCCAGTGGCGGGAGCACTACGAGCAGTACTTC. It is translated as CASQWREHYEQYF.

Turning to this clonotype: At one of its ends the junction is not consistent with the germline gene, which may arise from a read error. The rearrangement joins TRBV11-2 to TRBJ2-1, with TRBD2 matching over 7 bases. This CDR3 has 21 residues. The germline V gene encodes CDR1 SGHAT and CDR2 FQNNGV. CDR3 coding DNA: TGTGCCAGCAGCTCCAATCATGGGTTGGGGCGGGAGTGGTGGAACTACAATGAGCACTTCTTC. Translating it yields CASSSNHGLGREWWNYNEHFF.

As regards this clonotype: Mismatch with germline at one junction end may stem from a read error. V is TRBV29-1 and J is TRBJ2-7; possible D gene TRBD2, 6 bases. Germline V gene data show CDR1 as SQVTM and CDR2 as ANQGSEA. The length of the CDR3 is 13 residues. The CDR3 loop is CNVAGTPPYEQYF. CDR3 coding DNA: TGCAACGTTGCCGGGACTCCCCCCTACGAGCAGTATTTC.

Many counts were recorded for this clonotype. V and J are TRBV6-6 and TRBJ2-6, with D perhaps matching TRBD2 (6 bases). Trimming cost V 0 bases and J 0 bases, with 15 bases left between them. This CDR3 is 19 amino acids long. The germline V gene has CDR1 MNHNY and CDR2 SVGAGI (reference sequence). CDR3 sequence (DNA): TGTGCCAGCAGTTACTCGAAAGCGGGTGGCCTCTCTGGGGCCAACGTCCTGACTTTC. Protein: CASSYSKAGGLSGANVLTF.

This clonotype has ten or more counts. This chain connects TRBV6-1 to TRBJ2-7; the D is unclear. V lost 8 bases to trimming and J lost 3 bases, with 8 bases between them. Germline CDR1 reads MNHNS; CDR2 reads SASEGT. CDR3 length: 11 residues. The CDR3 here is CASANVYEQYF. The DNA for the CDR3 is TGTGCCAGCGCTAACGTCTACGAGCAGTACTTC.

Concerning this clonotype itself: One base away lies a much larger clone, so this may be a sequencing read error. The chain carries TRBV7-9 and TRBJ2-1; D is unclear. This CDR3 is built from 13 residues. Germline V gives CDR1 SEHNR, CDR2 FQNEAQ (reference sequence). Trimming took off 7 bases at V and 5 bases at J, with 12 bases between the two ends. In DNA form, the CDR3 reads TGTGCCAGCAACTTTCCCCCCGACAATGAGCAGTTCTTC. Protein: CASNFPPDNEQFF.

This clonotype ranks as medium-sized (0.01 to 0.1%). The chain uses TRBV4-3 and TRBJ2-1; D not resolved. This CDR3 comprises 16 residues. The V end lost 0 bases, the J end lost 2 bases, and 11 bases lay between the germline ends. The germline CDR1 and CDR2 sequences are LGHNA and YSLEER. DNA of the CDR3: TGCGCCAGCAGCCAAGATAGAGTAGACACCTACAATGAGCAGTTCTTC. This gives the protein CASSQDRVDTYNEQFF.

About this clonotype itself: One end of the junction is discordant with germline, which a read error may explain. The rearrangement uses TRBV12-3 or TRBV12-4 and TRBJ2-1; TRBD2 agrees at 11 bases. CDR3 length: 16 residues. The CDR3 loop is CASSPAGTSGIEEQLF. The CDR3 nucleotides are TGTGCCAGCAGTCCAGCCGGGACTAGCGGCATCGAGGAGCAGCTCTTC.

With respect to this clonotype: This may come from a read error, since a much larger clone is one base off. The chain recombines TRBV11-1 with TRBJ1-2; D not certain. The germline V gene encodes CDR1 SGHAT and CDR2 FQDESV (reference sequence). The CDR3 is 13 amino acids. Trimming took off 3 bases at V and 3 bases at J, with 8 bases between the two ends. The CDR3, as DNA: TGTGCCAGCAGCTTGGTCCATGACTATGGCTACACCTTC. Its protein product is CASSLVHDYGYTF.

Of note for this clonotype: One end of the junction varies from germline; a read error may be responsible. The CDR3 DNA sequence: TGTGCCAGCAGTCAGAGGGTCGGGGGTACGCAATATTTT. Its protein is CASSQRVGGTQYF. The chain uses TRBV6-5 and TRBJ2-3; perhaps TRBD2 as D (6 bases). The CDR3 totals 13 residues. The germline V gene encodes CDR1 MNHEY and CDR2 SVGAGI.

Points on this clonotype: This clone may be a read error of a much larger clone one base away. This chain links TRBV11-3 with TRBJ2-5; 9 bases line up with TRBD1. The germline V gene encodes CDR1 SGHNT and CDR2 YENEEA. The CDR3 has 15 residues. DNA for the CDR3: TGTGCCAGCAGCCTCTGGACAGGGGAAAGAGAGACCGAGTACTTC. Protein product: CASSLWTGERETEYF.

Remarks on this clonotype: The conserved final phenylalanine or tryptophan is absent from the CDR3, which likely points to a read error. The rearrangement joins TRBV6-2 or TRBV6-3 to TRBJ2-1, with 14 bases fitting TRBD2. Germline assignment: CDR1 MNHEY and CDR2 SVGEGT. The CDR3 runs 18 residues. DNA of the CDR3: TGTGCCAGCAGTTACCTCCCGGGGACTAGCGGGAGTTGGGATGAACAGTTCCTC. Translation gives CASSYLPGTSGSWDEQFL.

As for this clonotype: A junction boundary mismatches the germline segment, possibly from a read error. The chain couples TRBV5-5 to TRBJ2-1, with TRBD2 matching over 8 bases. The CDR3 contains 18 residues. In germline, CDR1 is SGHKS, CDR2 YYEKEE (reference sequence). As DNA, the CDR3 is TGTGCCAGCAGCTTAGAGCAGCGGGAGCTAGGGTCCTACAATGACCAGTTCTTC. Protein sequence: CASSLEQRELGSYNDQFF. The whole variable domain, remainder taken from reference TRBV5-5 and TRBJ2-1, is DAGVTQSPTHLIKTRGQQVTLRCSPISGHKSVSWYQQVLGQGPQFIFQYYEKEERGRGNFPDRFSARQFPNYSSELNVNALLLGDSALYLCASSLEQRELGSYNDQFFGPGTRLTVL.

For this clonotype: One junction end disagrees with the germline gene, perhaps due to a read error. The DNA for the CDR3 is TGTGCCAGCAGTTACAAGGGCCCTGCCACTTCGATACCCTACGAACAGTGCTTC. Translation: CASSYKGPATSIPYEQCF. This chain connects TRBV6-5 to TRBJ2-7, with D hard to call. Germline V gene data show CDR1 as MNHEY and CDR2 as SVGAGI. This CDR3 is built from 18 residues.

Worth noting for this clonotype: The CDR3 end shows no conserved phenylalanine or tryptophan, and so a read error is likely. The rearrangement uses TRBV29-1 and TRBJ2-3; D possibly uses TRBD1 or TRBD2 (5 bases each). This CDR3 has 14 residues. Germline lookup yields CDR1 SQVTM and CDR2 ANQGSEA. The DNA of the CDR3 is TGCAGCGTTTCACCCCCGTCCGGGGCAGATACACAGTATTAT. Translated, it gives CSVSPPSGADTQYY.

This clonotype has at least ten counts. One junction end disagrees with the germline gene, perhaps due to a read error. The chain combines TRBV10-3 with TRBJ1-3; D gene uncertain. This CDR3 has 14 amino acids. The germline V gene encodes CDR1 ENHRY and CDR2 SYGVKD. This chain's CDR3 is CAISVQSSGSTIYF. CDR3 DNA: TGTGCCATCAGTGTGCAGAGCTCTGGAAGCACCATATATTTT.

This clonotype appeared many times. This chain joins TRBV14 and TRBJ2-7; D gene uncertain. Per germline, CDR1 SGHDN and CDR2 FVKESK. V was clipped by 0 bases and J by 7 bases, with 10 bases between them. The CDR3 has 13 amino acids. CDR3 bases: TGTGCCAGCAGCCAAGATCAGGAACGGGAGCAGTACTTC. Protein sequence: CASSQDQEREQYF.

With regard to this clonotype: Since no conserved phenylalanine or tryptophan closes the CDR3, a read error is the likely cause. The J gene is TRBJ2-1, the V gene TRBV11-2, with D unresolved. V lost 0 bases and J lost 2, with 11 bases in between. The germline V gene has CDR1 SGHAT and CDR2 FQNNGV. The CDR3 covers 16 residues. Here the CDR3 reads CASSLDPESAYNEQFS. The CDR3 DNA sequence: TGTGCCAGCAGCTTAGATCCAGAGAGCGCCTACAATGAGCAGTTCTCA.

Regarding this clonotype: Just one base apart from a much larger clone, this may be a read error. The chain couples TRBV28 to TRBJ2-1; the match to TRBD2 covers 12 bases. This CDR3 has 16 residues. CDR1 and CDR2 from the germline V gene are MDHEN and SYDVKM. Here the CDR3 DNA reads TGTGCCAGCAGTCTCCTAGCGGGAGGGCCCCACAATGAGCATTTCTTC. Translating it yields CASSLLAGGPHNEHFF.

This clonotype appeared a single time. The junction differs from germline at one of its ends, possibly a read error. The genes are TRBV4-2 and TRBJ1-2, with a weak D call TRBD1 (6 bases). The CDR3 loop spans 15 amino acids. Per the germline V gene, CDR1 is LGHNA and CDR2 is YNFKEQ. The CDR3 sequence: CANSQDMGRGNGYTF. The DNA for the CDR3 is TGTGCCAACAGCCAAGATATGGGCAGGGGTAATGGCTACACCTTC.

V gene TRBV21-1 combines with J gene TRBJ2-1; TRBD1, the D gene given by the table, was not confirmed from the DNA. TRBV21-1 is a documented pseudogene. This CDR3 is 12 amino acids long. For the CDR3, the DNA is TGTACCAGCAGACCGACAGGGAATGAGCAATTCTTC. Encoded protein: CTSRPTGNEQFF.

As for this clonotype: A single base separates this from a much larger clone, so it may be a read error. The genes are TRBV29-1 and TRBJ2-1, with TRBD1 as a possible D gene (5 bases). Germline-derived CDR1 and CDR2 are SQVTM and ANQGSEA. This CDR3 is 12 amino acids long. The V gene lost 6 bases and the J gene lost 3 bases, with 9 bases spanning the gap. CDR3 sequence (DNA): TGCAGCGTGACAGCTGACTACAATGAGCAGTTCTTC. Translation gives CSVTADYNEQFF.

Points on this clonotype: A much bigger clone sits one base away, suggesting this may be a read error. This is likely a read error, given that the CDR3 carries no conserved phenylalanine or tryptophan at its end. As DNA, the CDR3 is TGTGCCAGCAGTTTATGGACTGCCGCCAATACGCAGTATATT. It encodes CASSLWTAANTQYI. This sequence joins TRBV28 and TRBJ2-3, with D uncertain. This CDR3 has 14 amino acids. CDR1 and CDR2 from the germline V gene are MDHEN and SYDVKM. The V end was cut by 0 bases, the J end by 7 bases, with 11 bases between.

In regard to this clonotype: The conserved closing phenylalanine or tryptophan is absent in this CDR3, likely reflecting a read error. The V gene is TRBV6-1, the J gene TRBJ2-3; no clear D. Germline V gives CDR1 MNHNS, CDR2 SASEGT. CDR3 length equals 13 residues. Deletions cut 4 bases from V and 6 bases from J, with 11 bases between. The CDR3 DNA follows: TGTGCCAGCAGTGGGAAAAATGAGGATACGCAGTATCTT. Protein: CASSGKNEDTQYL.

Concerning this clonotype itself: Germline and junction disagree at one end, which may indicate a read error. This chain connects TRBV28 to TRBJ1-5; D gene unclear. Germline loops: CDR1 MDHEN, CDR2 SYDVKM. There are 15 residues in the CDR3. The chain's CDR3 is CVSSLSWVSDQSQHF. DNA of the CDR3: TGTGTCAGCAGTTTATCTTGGGTGAGCGATCAGTCCCAGCATTTT.